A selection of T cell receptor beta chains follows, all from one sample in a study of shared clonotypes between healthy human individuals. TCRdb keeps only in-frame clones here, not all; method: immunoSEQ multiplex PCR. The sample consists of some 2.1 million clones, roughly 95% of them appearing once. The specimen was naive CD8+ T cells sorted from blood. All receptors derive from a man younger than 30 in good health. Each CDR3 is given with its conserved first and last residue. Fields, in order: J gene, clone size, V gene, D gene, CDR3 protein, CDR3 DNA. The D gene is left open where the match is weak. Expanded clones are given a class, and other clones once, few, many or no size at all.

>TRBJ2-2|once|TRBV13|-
CASSLWEVGELFF
TGTGCCAGCAGCTTATGGGAGGTCGGGGAGCTGTTTTTT
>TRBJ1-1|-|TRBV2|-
CARRGTNTEAFF
TGTGCCAGACGGGGGACCAACACTGAAGCTTTCTTT
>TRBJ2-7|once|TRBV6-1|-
CASSDGGPPGYEQYF
TGTGCCAGCAGTGACGGGGGCCCACCAGGCTACGAGCAGTACTTC
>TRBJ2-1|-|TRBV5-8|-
CASSFSLGQAPEQFF
TGTGCCAGCAGCTTTTCCCTAGGGCAGGCCCCGGAGCAGTTCTTC
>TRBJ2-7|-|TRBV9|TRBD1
CASSLSVVTGPSYEQYF
TGTGCCAGCAGCCTGTCGGTAGTGACAGGGCCATCCTACGAGCAGTACTTC
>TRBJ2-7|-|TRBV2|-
CASRLTGEYF
TGTGCCAGCAGGCTGACGGGGGAATACTTC
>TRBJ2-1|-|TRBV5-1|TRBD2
CASSLTGGLNEQFF
TGCGCCAGCAGCTTAACGGGGGGGCTCAATGAGCAGTTCTTC
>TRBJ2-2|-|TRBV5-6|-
CASSFLVTGELFF
TGTGCCAGCAGCTTTTTAGTCACCGGGGAGCTGTTTTTT
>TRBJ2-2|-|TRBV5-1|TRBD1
CASSSDRGRELFF
TGCGCCAGCAGCTCTGACAGGGGCAGGGAGCTGTTTTTT
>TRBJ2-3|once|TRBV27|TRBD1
CASSPSRTGRITDTQYF
TGTGCCAGCAGTCCTTCACGGACAGGGAGGATTACAGATACGCAGTATTTT
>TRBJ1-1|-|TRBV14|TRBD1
CASSPGSTQTGVMNTEAFF
TGTGCCAGCAGCCCGGGATCGACGCAGACAGGGGTGATGAACACTGAAGCTTTCTTT
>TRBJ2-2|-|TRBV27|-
CASSLAGSGELFF
TGTGCCAGCAGTTTAGCGGGGTCCGGGGAGCTGTTTTTT
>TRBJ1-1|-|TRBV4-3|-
CASSRSWGGDTEAFF
TGCGCCAGCAGCCGAAGCTGGGGGGGGGACACTGAAGCTTTCTTT
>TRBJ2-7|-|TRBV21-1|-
CASPEDGDPYEQYF
TGTGCCAGCCCGGAGGATGGGGACCCCTACGAGCAGTACTTC
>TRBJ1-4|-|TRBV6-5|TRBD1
CASSSDRAATNEKLFF
TGTGCCAGCAGTTCAGACAGGGCTGCAACTAATGAAAAACTGTTTTTT
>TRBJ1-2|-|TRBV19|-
CASSIFRVDNYGYTF
TGTGCCAGTAGTATATTTCGTGTGGACAACTATGGCTACACCTTC
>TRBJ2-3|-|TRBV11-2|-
CASSFGGGTDTQYF
TGTGCCAGCAGCTTTGGTGGGGGCACAGATACGCAGTATTTT
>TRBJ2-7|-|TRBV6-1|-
CASSVLTGTHEQYF
TGTGCCAGCAGTGTACTAACCGGGACGCACGAGCAGTACTTC
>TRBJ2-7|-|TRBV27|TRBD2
CASSSGTSGNYEQYF
TGTGCCAGCAGTTCAGGGACTAGCGGGAACTACGAGCAGTACTTC
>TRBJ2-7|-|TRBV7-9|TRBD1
CASSLGGQGIPYEQYF
TGTGCCAGCAGCTTAGGGGGACAGGGGATCCCCTACGAGCAGTACTTC
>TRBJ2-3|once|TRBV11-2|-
CASSLDLYSPDTQYF
TGTGCCAGCAGCTTAGATCTCTACTCTCCAGATACGCAGTATTTT
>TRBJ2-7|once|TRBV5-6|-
CASSLWEAGVSEQYF
TGTGCCAGCAGCTTGTGGGAAGCAGGGGTATCCGAGCAGTACTTC
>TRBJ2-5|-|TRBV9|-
CASSPGEGGYETQYF
TGTGCCAGCAGCCCTGGTGAGGGGGGCTATGAGACCCAGTACTTC
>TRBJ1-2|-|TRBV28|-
CASTPLGQQDGYTF
TGTGCCAGCACCCCGTTGGGGCAGCAGGATGGCTACACCTTC
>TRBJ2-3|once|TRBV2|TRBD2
CASKKSGGATDTQYF
TGTGCCAGCAAGAAAAGCGGGGGGGCCACAGATACGCAGTATTTT
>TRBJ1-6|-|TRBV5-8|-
CASSLDRADSPLHF
TGTGCCAGCAGCTTGGACAGGGCAGATTCACCCCTCCACTTT
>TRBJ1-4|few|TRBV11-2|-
CASSFAGDKATNEKLFF
TGTGCCAGCAGCTTTGCCGGGGATAAAGCAACTAATGAAAAACTGTTTTTT
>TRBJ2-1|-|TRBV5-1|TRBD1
CASSWDRAVYEQFF
TGCGCCAGCAGCTGGGACAGGGCGGTCTATGAGCAGTTCTTC
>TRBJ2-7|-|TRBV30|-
CAWSSTAYEQYF
TGTGCCTGGAGTTCTACAGCCTACGAGCAGTACTTC
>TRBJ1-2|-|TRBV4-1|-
CASSQARFWGHTF
TGCGCCAGCAGCCAAGCTCGATTCTGGGGCCACACCTTC
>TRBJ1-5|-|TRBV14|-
CASKRTENQPQHF
TGTGCCAGCAAAAGGACGGAGAATCAGCCCCAGCATTTT
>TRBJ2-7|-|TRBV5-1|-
CASSLGPSDEGFEQYF
TGCGCCAGCAGCTTGGGACCCAGTGATGAGGGATTCGAGCAGTACTTC
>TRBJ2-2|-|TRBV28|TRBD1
CAGSPETGVTGELFF
TGTGCCGGGTCGCCCGAGACAGGGGTTACCGGGGAGCTGTTTTTT
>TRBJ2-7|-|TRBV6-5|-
CASGEMGSYEQYF
TGTGCCAGCGGAGAGATGGGATCCTACGAGCAGTACTTC
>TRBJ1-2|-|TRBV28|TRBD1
CASSPSGTGWGYTF
TGTGCCAGCAGTCCTTCAGGGACAGGGTGGGGCTACACCTTC
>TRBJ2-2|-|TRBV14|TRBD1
CASSQGPNRGSGELFF
TGTGCCAGCAGCCAAGGCCCTAACAGGGGAAGCGGGGAGCTGTTTTTT
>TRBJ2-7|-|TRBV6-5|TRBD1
CASSYGVGTGLYF
TGTGCCAGCAGTTACGGGGTCGGGACAGGGCTGTACTTC